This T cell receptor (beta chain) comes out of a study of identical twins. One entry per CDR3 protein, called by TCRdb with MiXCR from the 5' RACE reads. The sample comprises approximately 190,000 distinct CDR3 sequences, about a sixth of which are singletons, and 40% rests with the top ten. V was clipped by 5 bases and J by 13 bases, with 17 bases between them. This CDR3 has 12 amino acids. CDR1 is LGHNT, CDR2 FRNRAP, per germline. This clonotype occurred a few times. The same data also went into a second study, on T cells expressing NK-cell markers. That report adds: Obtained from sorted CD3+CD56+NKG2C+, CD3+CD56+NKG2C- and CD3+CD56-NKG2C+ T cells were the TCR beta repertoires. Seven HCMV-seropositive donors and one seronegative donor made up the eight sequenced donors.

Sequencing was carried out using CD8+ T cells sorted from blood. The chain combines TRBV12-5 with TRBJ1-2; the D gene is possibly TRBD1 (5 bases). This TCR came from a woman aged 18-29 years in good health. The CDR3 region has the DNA TGTGCTAGTGGTCCCCCATGGGCAGGGCCCACCTTC. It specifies CASGPPWAGPTF.